This TCR beta chain was sequenced during a study of control samples from healthy donors and cancer patients. Sequencing was performed with immunoSEQ multiplex PCR; in TCRdb, only in-frame clones are kept and a portion is missing. The data contain around 150,000 clones, 90% to 95% of them singletons. Trimming shortened V by 2 bases and J by 4 bases, and 11 bases separated the two germline ends. The germline V gene encodes CDR1 SNHLY and CDR2 FYNNEI. The CDR3 has 14 residues. Material: PBMCs. This chain connects TRBV2 to TRBJ1-2; D is perhaps TRBD1 (5 bases). The TCR was taken from a man between 60 and 75 years old with colorectal cancer. The CDR3: CASSETGLIYGYTF. The DNA for the CDR3 is TGTGCCAGCAGTGAAACAGGCTTAATCTATGGCTACACCTTC. Supplemented by reference TRBV2 and TRBJ1-2, the full variable domain reads EPEVTQTPSHQVTQMGQEVILRCVPISNHLYFYWYRQILGQKVEFLVSFYNNEISEKSEIFDDQFSVERPDGSNFTLKIRSTKLEDSAMYFCASSETGLIYGYTFGSGTRLTVV.